The entry that follows covers one T cell receptor beta chain sequence. Antigen specificity is unknown. One end of the junction varies from germline; a read error may be responsible. Libraries of naive CD8 cells were prepared from about 19,000 to 1,100,000 sorted cells using 10%, 30% or 50% RNA. These data originate in a study of molecular identifiers for immune sequencing clone quantification. General study results and limits: Under 1% of molecules in naive cells, but over 99% of effector molecules, belonged to clones above 20 RNA copies.

The CDR3 runs 16 residues. Germline V lookup: CDR1 LGHNA, CDR2 YSLEER. The bulk TCR libraries were made with methods described before and with listed TCR primers. TCRdb re-called the PCR reads with MiXCR, one entry per CDR3 protein. The sample yields 460,000 or so distinct CDR3 sequences, about 26% seen once. The chain has TRBV4-3 and TRBJ2-5; D gene ambiguous. The TCR was taken from a human donor in good health. Some libraries in this study had Jurkat cell RNA spiked in. Sequencing was done on a sample of naive CD8+ T cells from blood, with Jurkat cell RNA spiked in. Documented subset: FACS-sorted CD8+CD4-CCR7+CD45RA+ naive T cells. This chain's CDR3 is CAGSQDRSWPKETQYF. The CDR3 DNA sequence: TGCGCCGGCAGCCAAGATCGGTCTTGGCCCAAGGAGACCCAGTACTTC.